Listed below are T cell receptor beta chains from one sample, sequenced in a study of Graves' ophthalmopathy and Graves' hyperthyroidism. TCRdb re-analysed the multiplex PCR reads in MiXCR, keeping a single row per CDR3 protein. This sample yields about 480,000 distinct CDR3 sequences, of which 13% to 15% are seen a single time; approximately 9.8% belongs to the top ten. Material: blood. These receptor sequences come from a woman younger than 45 with Graves' ophthalmopathy. Each CDR3 is given with its conserved first and last residue. D genes are given only for firm matches. The size of a clone is reported for some rows only, either as once, few or many, or as a class for expanded clones.

cdr3_length	d_call	v_call	j_call	clone_size	cdr3_nt	cdr3_aa
14	.	TRBV12-3/TRBV12-4	TRBJ2-2	many	TGTGCCAGCAGTCCCAAGGGGTTCACCGGGGAGCTGTTTTTT	CASSPKGFTGELFF
12	.	TRBV30	TRBJ1-2	few	TGTGCCTGGACAGGTGGCAGGCAAGGCTACACCTTC	CAWTGGRQGYTF
18	TRBD2	TRBV19	TRBJ2-5	few	TGTGCCAGTAGTCCCAAGGGACTAGCGGGGGAATACCAAGAGACCCAGTACTTC	CASSPKGLAGEYQETQYF
12	.	TRBV30	TRBJ1-1	many	TGTGCCTGGAGAAGACCAAAGCCTGAAGCTTTCTTT	CAWRRPKPEAFF
12	.	TRBV7-9	TRBJ2-7	many	TGTGCCAGCAGCTTAGGGGAACGCGAGCAGTACTTC	CASSLGEREQYF
14	.	TRBV6-1	TRBJ2-7	many	TGTGCCAGCAGTGAATTCGGTTACTCCTACGAGCAGTACTTC	CASSEFGYSYEQYF
11	.	TRBV7-9	TRBJ1-2	many	TGTGCCAGCAGCTCCACAGATGGCTACACCTTC	CASSSTDGYTF
15	TRBD1	TRBV20-1	TRBJ1-2	many	TGCAGTGCTAAGGGACAGCCATCGGTTAACTATGGCTACACCTTC	CSAKGQPSVNYGYTF
12	.	TRBV29-1	TRBJ2-5	.	TGCAGCGTCCGGTGGGGCGGGGAGACCCAGTACTTC	CSVRWGGETQYF
13	.	TRBV6-1	TRBJ2-5	many	TGTGCCAGCATAAAGCCCGGGACGGAGACCCAGTACTTC	CASIKPGTETQYF
15	.	TRBV9	TRBJ1-3	few	TGTGCCAGCAGCGTGAGCCGTTTCTCTGGAAACACCATATATTTT	CASSVSRFSGNTIYF
13	.	TRBV27	TRBJ1-1	many	TGTGCCAGCAGTCTACTATTGAACACTGAAGCTTTCTTT	CASSLLLNTEAFF
17	.	TRBV12-3/TRBV12-4	TRBJ1-3	many	TGTGCCAGCAGTTACTTGGGGCCAGGGTATGGGGGAAACACCATATATTTT	CASSYLGPGYGGNTIYF
13	TRBD1	TRBV6-4	TRBJ1-5	many	TGTGCCAGCAGGGAGGACAGGGATCAGCCCCAGCATTTT	CASREDRDQPQHF
17	TRBD1	TRBV6-2/TRBV6-3	TRBJ1-1	many	TGTGCCAGCACCGCTATTCTGACAGGGGGAGTTGGCACTGAAGCTTTCTTT	CASTAILTGGVGTEAFF
16	TRBD1	TRBV7-8	TRBJ1-1	many	TGTGCCAGCAGCCCCGACAGGGGAGTTTCGAGCACTGAAGCTTTCTTT	CASSPDRGVSSTEAFF
14	.	TRBV6-1	TRBJ1-2	.	TGCGCCAGCAGTACCCTCGGGACTGGCTATGGCTACATCTTC	CASSTLGTGYGYIF
13	.	TRBV24-1	TRBJ2-7	.	TGTGCCACCAGTGACCTGACTAGTTACGAGCAGTACTTC	CATSDLTSYEQYF
16	.	TRBV9	TRBJ2-2	.	TGTGCCAGCAGCGTGGGGAGGAGCATGAACACCGGGGAGCTGTTTTTT	CASSVGRSMNTGELFF
12	TRBD1	TRBV12-3/TRBV12-4	TRBJ1-1	few	TGTGCCAGCAGGCGGGACAGAGATACGGCTTTCTTT	CASRRDRDTAFF
12	.	TRBV11-2	TRBJ1-3	many	TGTGCCAGCAGCTTACAAACAAACACCATATATTTT	CASSLQTNTIYF
14	TRBD1	TRBV27	TRBJ2-2	many	TGTGCCAGCAGTCCGTCACAGGGGATGGGGGAGCTGTTTTTT	CASSPSQGMGELFF
15	.	TRBV7-9	TRBJ1-5	many	TGTGCCAGCAGCTTAGCCGCCCAGGGCTTACAGCCCCAGCATTTT	CASSLAAQGLQPQHF
16	TRBD1	TRBV11-1	TRBJ1-1	many	TGTGCCAGCAGCCGCATCGGGACAGTTATGAACACTGAAGCTTTCTTT	CASSRIGTVMNTEAFF
16	.	TRBV28	TRBJ1-5	.	TGTGCCAGCAGTGGGGGCCGAGACGGAGGCAATCAGCCCCAGCATTTT	CASSGGRDGGNQPQHF
16	TRBD2	TRBV20-1	TRBJ2-7	.	TGCAGTGCCAAACCCCGCCGGACTAGCGGGAGCTACGAGCAGTACTTC	CSAKPRRTSGSYEQYF
13	.	TRBV15	TRBJ1-1	many	TGTGCCACCAGCAGAGATTGGGGCACTGAAGCTTTCTTT	CATSRDWGTEAFF
14	.	TRBV24-1	TRBJ1-5	.	TGTGCCACCAGTGATTGGACAGCTAATCAGCCCCAGCATTTT	CATSDWTANQPQHF
14	.	TRBV2	TRBJ2-7	many	TGTGCCAGCAGTGGGGCGGGGTCATCCTACGAGCAGTACTTC	CASSGAGSSYEQYF
15	TRBD2	TRBV27	TRBJ2-7	.	TGTGCCAGCAGTCCGAGACTAGCGGGGGGCGGCGAGCAGTACTTC	CASSPRLAGGGEQYF
11	.	TRBV29-1	TRBJ1-2	many	TGCAGCGTTGAAGGCGGGGATGGCTACACCTTC	CSVEGGDGYTF
16	.	TRBV9	TRBJ2-2	.	TGTGCCAGCAGCGCTACAGGGCGACCATGGACCGGGGAGCTGTTTTTT	CASSATGRPWTGELFF
15	.	TRBV6-5	TRBJ1-2	many	TGTGCCAGCAATACGGCTGGGGGGCACCTCTATGGCTACACCTTC	CASNTAGGHLYGYTF
14	TRBD1	TRBV12-3/TRBV12-4	TRBJ1-1	many	TGTGCCAGCATCCAAACCTCAGGGGGTACTGAAGCTTTCTTT	CASIQTSGGTEAFF
14	.	TRBV6-1	TRBJ2-5	.	TGTGCCAGCAGTGAAACGCTCGGGCAAGAGACCCAGTACTTC	CASSETLGQETQYF
15	.	TRBV6-5	TRBJ2-7	many	TGTGCCAGCAGTTACGGTCTTTACACTACATACGAGCAGTACTTC	CASSYGLYTTYEQYF
15	.	TRBV7-9	TRBJ1-2	many	TGTGCCAGCAGCTTTGCTTCACAGGCGTTCTATGGCTACACCTTC	CASSFASQAFYGYTF
13	.	TRBV12-3/TRBV12-4	TRBJ2-2	many	TGTGCCAGCAGCGCAGGGAATCCCGGGGAGCTGTTTTTT	CASSAGNPGELFF
18	TRBD2	TRBV11-2	TRBJ2-7	many	TGTGCCAGCAGCCCATGGGGGACTAGCGGGGGGACGCCCTACGAGCAGTACTTC	CASSPWGTSGGTPYEQYF
13	.	TRBV20-1	TRBJ1-1	.	TGCAGTGCTAGAGCCGTACGGGCCACTGAAGCTTTCTTT	CSARAVRATEAFF
14	TRBD1	TRBV6-1	TRBJ1-5	many	TGTGCCAGTAGGGACAGTTATAGCAATCAGCCCCAGCATTTT	CASRDSYSNQPQHF
18	.	TRBV6-2/TRBV6-3	TRBJ2-2	few	TGTGCCAGCAGTTACGGGCCTATAGGTGGACACCTCACCGGGGAGCTGTTTTTT	CASSYGPIGGHLTGELFF
14	TRBD1	TRBV6-2/TRBV6-3	TRBJ2-6	.	TGTGCCAGCGGACAGGGTTCTGGGGCCAACGTCCTGACTTTC	CASGQGSGANVLTF
15	.	TRBV28	TRBJ1-6	many	TGTACCAGCAGTTTATTTGGGGGGGGAGGTTCACCCCTCCACTTT	CTSSLFGGGGSPLHF
13	TRBD1	TRBV12-3/TRBV12-4	TRBJ1-5	many	TGTGCCAGCACCACGGACAGGAATCAGCCCCAGCATTTT	CASTTDRNQPQHF
13	.	TRBV7-2	TRBJ1-5	many	TGTACCAGCAGCTTAGCATGGGATCAGCCCCAGCATTTT	CTSSLAWDQPQHF
12	.	TRBV29-1	TRBJ1-3	.	TGCAGCGTTGATGGATTAGGGAACACCATATATTTT	CSVDGLGNTIYF
18	TRBD2	TRBV11-2	TRBJ2-7	.	TGTGCCAGCAGCACCGGACTAGCGGGGGGATCGAGCTCCTACGAGCAGTACTTC	CASSTGLAGGSSSYEQYF
12	.	TRBV12-3/TRBV12-4	TRBJ1-2	few	TGTGCCAGCAGTTTTACACAGTATGGCTACACCTTC	CASSFTQYGYTF
15	.	TRBV15	TRBJ1-1	many	TGTGCCACCAGCAGGGCGGACAGAATGAACACTGAAGCTTTCTTT	CATSRADRMNTEAFF
17	.	TRBV4-2	TRBJ2-5	.	TGTGCCAGCAGCCAAGATCGTATCCCACTGTACCAAGAGACCCAGTACTTC	CASSQDRIPLYQETQYF
14	.	TRBV10-3	TRBJ1-2	many	TGTGCCATCAGTGAGTCGACAAGCCACTATGGCTACACCTTC	CAISESTSHYGYTF
13	.	TRBV6-1	TRBJ2-5	many	TGTGCCAGCAGTGGGGGGGGCGGGAAGACCCAGTACTTC	CASSGGGGKTQYF